The 27 T cell receptor beta chains in this list originate from one sample, sequenced in a study of blood T cell repertoires in COVID-19. Some clones are missing from TCRdb's copy, which holds only in-frame ones; the method was immunoSEQ multiplex PCR. The sample yields about 300,000 clones, about 90% seen once. The sample was peripheral blood. These receptors were taken from a woman aged 30 to 39 with COVID-19, enrolled during active disease.

This rearrangement joins TRBV18 to TRBJ2-2; 7 positions agree with TRBD1. From germline, CDR1 is KGHSH and CDR2 LQKENI. The CDR3 runs to 15 residues. The V segment lost 2 bases and the J segment 6 bases; nucleotides outside the gene matches: 6. The CDR3 nucleotides are TGTGCCAGCTCACCAGGACAGGACGGCTCCGGGGAGCTGTTTTTT. The encoded protein is CASSPGQDGSGELFF.

The rearrangement links TRBV5-1 to TRBJ2-2; 9 positions match TRBD1. Per germline, CDR1 SGHRS and CDR2 YFSETQ. The CDR3 covers 17 residues. The trim removed 4 bases at V and 4 bases at J, leaving 11 bases unmatched. CDR3 protein: CASSDTGTGLITGELFF. CDR3 DNA: TGCGCCAGCAGCGACACCGGGACAGGGCTAATCACCGGGGAGCTGTTTTTT.

The rearrangement uses TRBV28 and TRBJ2-3; D unclear. Germline V CDR1 and CDR2: MDHEN, SYDVKM. This CDR3 has 12 amino acids. Deletions cut 3 bases from V and 2 bases from J, with 3 bases between. The CDR3 is CASSFFTDTQYF. DNA of the CDR3: TGTGCCAGCAGTTTCTTCACAGATACGCAGTATTTT.

This clone was detected a few times. The genes are TRBV14 and TRBJ2-3, with D possibly matching TRBD1 (5 bases). V was trimmed by 3 bases and J by 7 bases, leaving 11 bases between them. The germline V gene encodes CDR1 SGHDN and CDR2 FVKESK. CDR3 length: 13 residues. CDR3 amino acids: CASSQRQKHTQYF. Written as DNA, the CDR3 is TGTGCCAGCAGCCAGCGACAGAAACATACGCAGTATTTT.

The J gene is TRBJ2-3, the V gene TRBV11-2; 7 bases align to TRBD1. Germline-derived CDR1 and CDR2 are SGHAT and FQNNGV. The CDR3 consists of 14 residues. After removal of 6 bases from V and 1 base from J, the junction contained 4 bases not matched to a gene. CDR3 in amino acids: CASRTGIGTDTQYF. CDR3 DNA: TGTGCCAGCAGGACAGGGATAGGCACAGATACGCAGTATTTT. Filled out from reference TRBV11-2 and TRBJ2-3, the complete variable domain reads EAGVAQSPRYKIIEKRQSVAFWCNPISGHATLYWYQQILGQGPKLLIQFQNNGVVDDSQLPKDRFSAERLKGVDSTLKIQPAKLEDSAVYLCASRTGIGTDTQYFGPGTRLTVL.

J is TRBJ1-2 and V is TRBV27, with unresolved D. This CDR3 comprises 16 residues. From germline, CDR1 is MNHEY and CDR2 SMNVEV (reference sequence). V lost 0 bases and J lost 8, with 19 bases in between. The CDR3 sequence is CASSLSVSQIARGYTF. In DNA form, the CDR3 reads TGTGCCAGCAGTTTATCGGTATCACAAATTGCCCGAGGCTACACCTTC.

V is TRBV18 and J is TRBJ1-6; D is ambiguous. The CDR3 length is 14 residues. The V end was cut by 6 bases, the J end by 0 bases, with 6 bases between. Germline V gives CDR1 KGHSH, CDR2 LQKENI. The CDR3 coding sequence is TGTGCCAGCTCCTCGAGCTCCTATAATTCACCCCTCCACTTT. It codes for CASSSSSYNSPLHF.

Only one count was recorded for this clone. V usage is TRBV11-3 and J usage is TRBJ1-2; a possible D gene is TRBD1 (6 bases). V lost 5 bases to trimming and J lost 4 bases, with 17 bases between them. This CDR3 has 15 residues. In germline, CDR1 is SGHNT, CDR2 YENEEA. The CDR3: CASSPTWGGGYGYTF. CDR3 in DNA: TGTGCCAGCAGCCCCACGTGGGGGGGCGGCTATGGCTACACCTTC.

The chain carries TRBV6-1 and TRBJ1-5, with D possibly being TRBD1 (5 bases). Germline V lookup: CDR1 MNHNS, CDR2 SASEGT. V was cut by 1 base and J by 10 bases, with 14 bases left in between. The CDR3 has 14 amino acids. As DNA, the CDR3 is TGTGCCAGCAGTGAAGGACAGTCCTACAAACCCCAGCATTTT. Its translation is CASSEGQSYKPQHF.

As DNA, the CDR3 is TGTGCCAGCAGCTTGGACAGGGAGACTTTCTTT. Its translation: CASSLDRETFF. J is TRBJ1-1 and V is TRBV11-2, with 8 bases lining up with TRBD1. The J segment lost 12 bases and the V segment lost 3 bases, leaving 3 bases of the junction unmatched. Per the germline V gene, CDR1 is SGHAT and CDR2 is FQNNGV. The CDR3 totals 11 residues.

This clone was seen only once. The genes are TRBV7-3 and TRBJ2-5, with 9 nucleotides matching TRBD1. V lost 5 bases and J lost 2; bases outside the gene matches: 6. CDR1 SGHTA and CDR2 FQGTGA come from the germline V gene. The length of the CDR3 is 15 residues. CDR3 amino acids: CASSTGQGPQETQYF. The CDR3 DNA sequence: TGTGCCAGCAGCACGGGACAGGGACCGCAAGAGACCCAGTACTTC.

J is TRBJ1-3 and V is TRBV10-3; D not certain. V lost 2 bases, J lost 3 bases, and 14 bases lay in between. From germline, CDR1 is ENHRY and CDR2 SYGVKD. The CDR3 is 16 residues long. CDR3 residues: CAISEPGSALGNTIYF. Here the CDR3 DNA reads TGTGCCATCAGTGAGCCGGGATCTGCTCTTGGAAACACCATATATTTT.

The chain employs TRBV5-4 and TRBJ2-2; TRBD1 matches at 12 bases. The germline V gene encodes CDR1 SGHNT and CDR2 YYREEE (reference sequence). Trimming cost V 4 bases and J 7 bases; bases outside gene matches: 8. This CDR3 contains 16 residues. The CDR3 is CASSTPGQGAGGELFF. CDR3 DNA: TGTGCCAGCAGCACTCCGGGACAGGGGGCTGGCGGGGAGCTGTTTTTT.

This sequence joins TRBV15 and TRBJ2-6; D might be TRBD2 (6 bases). Germline assignment: CDR1 LNHNV and CDR2 YYDKDF (reference sequence). The V gene lost 3 bases and the J gene lost 0 bases, with 12 bases spanning the gap. The length of the CDR3 is 17 residues. The CDR3 loop reads CATSRNRGISGANVLTF. Written as DNA, the CDR3 is TGTGCCACCAGCAGGAACCGCGGGATCTCTGGGGCCAACGTCCTGACTTTC.

This clone has a single count. V is TRBV19 and J is TRBJ2-1, with 10 bases matching TRBD1. The CDR3 runs to 14 residues. Per germline, CDR1 LNHDA and CDR2 SQIVND (reference sequence). V lost 3 bases, J lost 8 bases, and 4 bases stayed unmatched. CDR3 DNA: TGTGCCAGTAGTATCGGGACAGGGGTTGATGAGCAGTTCTTC. This codes for CASSIGTGVDEQFF.

The gene calls are TRBV19 and TRBJ2-1, with D maybe TRBD2 (6 bases). The CDR3 consists of 16 residues. In germline, CDR1 is LNHDA, CDR2 SQIVND (reference sequence). Trimming stripped 3 bases from V and 0 bases from J, with 12 bases between. CDR3 amino acids: CASSISLGSSYNEQFF. The CDR3 DNA sequence: TGTGCCAGTAGTATTTCTCTCGGGAGCTCCTACAATGAGCAGTTCTTC.

V usage is TRBV2 and J usage is TRBJ1-1; D not certain. The V end lost 3 bases, the J end lost 5 bases, and 13 bases lay between the germline ends. This CDR3 region has 14 residues. Germline CDR1 and CDR2: SNHLY and FYNNEI. CDR3 DNA: TGTGCCAGCAGTGAGGAGGTCCTCGGAACTGAAGCTTTCTTT. Translation gives CASSEEVLGTEAFF. The full variable domain, in which reference TRBV2 and TRBJ1-1 provide the parts outside the CDR3, is EPEVTQTPSHQVTQMGQEVILRCVPISNHLYFYWYRQILGQKVEFLVSFYNNEISEKSEIFDDQFSVERPDGSNFTLKIRSTKLEDSAMYFCASSEEVLGTEAFFGQGTRLTVV.

This clone was observed a handful of times. The V gene is TRBV11-1, the J gene TRBJ2-3; 10 nucleotides match TRBD2. This CDR3 spans 15 amino acids. Germline V lookup: CDR1 SGHAT, CDR2 FQDESV (reference sequence). With V trimmed by 5 bases and J by 8 bases, 10 bases remained unmatched. CDR3 nucleotides: TGTGCCAGCAGCCGGCATACTAGCGGGGTGTCTACGCAGTATTTT. Residues: CASSRHTSGVSTQYF.

The chain recombines TRBV27 with TRBJ2-4; weak D call: TRBD2 (6 bases). The germline gives CDR1 MNHEY, CDR2 SMNVEV (reference sequence). V lost 6 bases, J lost 9 bases, and 12 bases lay in between. CDR3 length: 12 residues. The CDR3 bases are TGTGCCAGCAGAGGACTACCTGGCATTCAGTACTTC. Its translation is CASRGLPGIQYF.

This clone was seen just once. The chain links TRBV7-2 to TRBJ2-7; 8 bases line up with TRBD2. Germline CDR1 SGHTA, CDR2 FQGNSA. This CDR3 contains 16 residues. With 4 bases clipped from V and 0 bases from J, the junction kept 8 bases outside the gene matches. CDR3 nucleotides: TGTGCCAGCAGCTCCCGAGCGGGGGCGATCTCCTACGAGCAGTACTTC. Amino acids: CASSSRAGAISYEQYF.

The chain recombines TRBV6-6 with TRBJ2-7; D is possibly TRBD2 (5 bases). CDR1 MNHNY and CDR2 SVGAGI come from the germline V gene (reference sequence). This CDR3 spans 12 amino acids. V was shortened by 6 bases and J by 3 bases, with 9 bases between the two germline ends. The CDR3, as DNA: TGTGCCAGCAGGGGAGACCGCTACGAGCAGTACTTC. This translates into CASRGDRYEQYF.

This rearrangement joins TRBV19 to TRBJ2-1, with D perhaps TRBD1 (6 bases). V lost 4 bases to trimming and J lost 3 bases, with 13 bases between them. Per the germline V gene, CDR1 is LNHDA and CDR2 is SQIVND (reference sequence). The CDR3 loop spans 15 amino acids. The CDR3 region has the DNA TGTGCCAGTAGTAGCGGACAGCTCGACTACAATGAGCAGTTCTTC. Its translation: CASSSGQLDYNEQFF.

Comments on this clone: Other nucleotide sequences from this sample produce the same CDR3. CDR3 nucleotide sequence: TGTGCCAGCTCACCTGACAGTAATCAGCCCCAGCATTTT. This translates into CASSPDSNQPQHF. The chain employs TRBV18 and TRBJ1-5; D possibly corresponds to TRBD1 (5 bases). Per germline, CDR1 KGHSH and CDR2 LQKENI. This CDR3 is built from 13 residues. Trimming took off 3 bases at V and 4 bases at J, with 7 bases between the two ends.

This clone was picked up one time. The chain couples TRBV4-1 to TRBJ1-2; 8 bases fit TRBD1. This CDR3 comprises 15 residues. J was trimmed by 3 bases and V by 3 bases; bases with no gene match: 6. CDR1 MGHRA and CDR2 YSYEKL come from the germline V gene. CDR3 amino acids: CASSQGGQAHYGYTF. In nucleotides, the CDR3 is TGCGCCAGCAGCCAGGGGGGACAGGCCCACTATGGCTACACCTTC.

CDR3 in amino acids: CASSEWGGGKQPQHF. In DNA form, the CDR3 reads TGTGCCAGCAGTGAATGGGGAGGGGGTAAGCAGCCCCAGCATTTT. This sequence joins TRBV6-4 and TRBJ1-5, with a weak D call TRBD1 (6 bases). Germline V gene data show CDR1 as MRHNA and CDR2 as SNTAGT. V gave up 3 bases and J gave up 7 bases, with 16 bases separating them. This CDR3 region has 15 residues.

Written as DNA, the CDR3 is TGCGCCAGCAGGCGGGCTGGGACAGGGGAAAACGAGCAGTACTTC. Its protein product is CASRRAGTGENEQYF. The chain carries TRBV5-1 and TRBJ2-7; 10 positions agree with TRBD1. The germline V gene has CDR1 SGHRS and CDR2 YFSETQ. The length of the CDR3 is 15 residues. Germline trimming cut 5 bases from V and 5 bases from J; bases unmatched to any gene: 10.

V and J are TRBV19 and TRBJ2-1; 11 bases are shared with TRBD2. Germline assignment: CDR1 LNHDA and CDR2 SQIVND (reference sequence). CDR3 length: 17 residues. J lost 4 bases, V lost 4 bases, and 9 bases had no gene match. The CDR3 sequence is CASSTTTGTSGYNEQFF. In nucleotides, the CDR3 is TGTGCCAGTAGTACAACAACCGGGACTAGCGGTTACAATGAGCAGTTCTTC.